The rows below give T cell receptor beta chains drawn from one sample of a study of blood T cell repertoires in COVID-19. The data were produced by immunoSEQ multiplex PCR, yet TCRdb's version contains in-frame clones alone and is incomplete. The sample shows over 80,000 clones, 87% of them seen only once. Sequences were obtained from peripheral blood. The receptors were sampled from a human donor in a cohort sampled during active COVID-19. The CDR3 runs from the conserved cysteine through the conserved F or W. D genes are given only for firm matches. Expanded clones are given a class, and other clones once, few, many or no size at all.

D: TRBD1
size: NA
J: TRBJ1-2
V: TRBV10-3
length: 15
CDR3: CAITVDRERLLGYTF
DNA: TGTGCCATCACCGTAGACAGGGAGCGCCTATTAGGCTACACCTTC

D: NA
size: few
J: TRBJ2-7
V: TRBV12-3/TRBV12-4
length: 11
CDR3: CASSLQFEQYF
DNA: TGTGCCAGCAGTTTACAGTTCGAGCAGTACTTC

D: TRBD1
size: NA
J: TRBJ2-6
V: TRBV2
length: 16
CDR3: CASKGTGGPGANVLTF
DNA: TGTGCCAGCAAAGGGACAGGGGGCCCTGGGGCCAACGTCCTGACTTTC

D: NA
size: NA
J: TRBJ2-7
V: TRBV20-1
length: 11
CDR3: CSAGRLWEQYF
DNA: TGCAGTGCGGGCCGCCTCTGGGAGCAGTACTTC

D: TRBD1
size: NA
J: TRBJ1-3
V: TRBV28
length: 14
CDR3: CASRGTGSGNTIYF
DNA: TGTGCCAGCAGGGGGACAGGGTCTGGAAACACCATATATTTT

D: NA
size: NA
J: TRBJ2-3
V: TRBV6-2/TRBV6-3
length: 16
CDR3: CASSYNLEGGTDTQYF
DNA: TGTGCCAGCAGTTACAATTTGGAGGGAGGCACAGATACGCAGTATTTT

D: NA
size: NA
J: TRBJ1-1
V: TRBV29-1
length: 13
CDR3: CSVEGPGGTEAFF
DNA: TGCAGCGTTGAAGGGCCGGGGGGCACTGAAGCTTTCTTT

D: TRBD1
size: NA
J: TRBJ2-1
V: TRBV5-4
length: 17
CDR3: CASSSPIPGQGGNEQFF
DNA: TGTGCCAGCAGCTCCCCAATCCCGGGACAGGGTGGGAATGAGCAGTTCTTC

D: NA
size: NA
J: TRBJ2-7
V: TRBV7-8
length: 17
CDR3: CASSPRPGSGDPYEQYF
DNA: TGTGCCAGCAGCCCACGACCCGGGTCAGGGGATCCCTACGAGCAGTACTTC

D: TRBD2
size: NA
J: TRBJ2-1
V: TRBV9
length: 17
CDR3: CASSVLIGRCSYNEQFF
DNA: TGTGCCAGCAGCGTGTTAATCGGGAGGTGTTCCTACAATGAGCAGTTCTTC

D: TRBD2
size: NA
J: TRBJ2-7
V: TRBV7-8
length: 16
CDR3: CASSLMWAGGVYEQYF
DNA: TGTGCCAGCAGCTTAATGTGGGCGGGAGGGGTCTACGAGCAGTACTTC

D: NA
size: NA
J: TRBJ2-3
V: TRBV4-2
length: 16
CDR3: CASSQDLTGAADTQYF
DNA: TGTGCCAGCAGCCAAGATCTCACGGGAGCGGCAGATACGCAGTATTTT

D: TRBD2
size: few
J: TRBJ2-1
V: TRBV3-1/TRBV3-2
length: 17
CDR3: CASSQDWGTSANNEQFF
DNA: TGTGCCAGCAGCCAAGATTGGGGGACTAGCGCTAACAATGAGCAGTTCTTC

D: NA
size: NA
J: TRBJ1-1
V: TRBV7-6
length: 13
CDR3: CASSLEQNTEAFF
DNA: TGTGCCAGCAGCTTAGAACAGAACACTGAAGCTTTCTTT

D: TRBD1
size: NA
J: TRBJ2-2
V: TRBV11-3
length: 16
CDR3: CASSPRTGRNTGELFF
DNA: TGTGCCAGCAGCCCACGGACAGGGAGGAACACCGGGGAGCTGTTTTTT

D: TRBD2
size: NA
J: TRBJ2-3
V: TRBV13
length: 16
CDR3: CASSLGAGGTTDTQYF
DNA: TGTGCCAGCAGCTTAGGAGCGGGAGGGACCACAGATACGCAGTATTTT

D: NA
size: NA
J: TRBJ1-1
V: TRBV27
length: 14
CDR3: CASSLISVNTEAFF
DNA: TGTGCCAGCAGTTTAATCTCTGTGAACACTGAAGCTTTCTTT

D: NA
size: NA
J: TRBJ1-1
V: TRBV7-9
length: 15
CDR3: CASSPERGMNTEAFF
DNA: TGTGCCAGCAGCCCCGAAAGGGGGATGAACACTGAAGCTTTCTTT

D: NA
size: NA
J: TRBJ1-5
V: TRBV9
length: 12
CDR3: CASSVVGGPQHF
DNA: TGTGCCAGCAGCGTAGTGGGGGGGCCCCAGCATTTT

D: NA
size: NA
J: TRBJ2-3
V: TRBV10-1
length: 13
CDR3: CASSEVSTDTQYF
DNA: TGCGCCAGCAGTGAGGTTTCTACAGATACGCAGTATTTT

D: NA
size: NA
J: TRBJ2-6
V: TRBV29-1
length: 15
CDR3: CSVPYGSSGANVLTF
DNA: TGCAGCGTCCCCTACGGGAGTTCAGGGGCCAACGTCCTGACTTTC

D: NA
size: NA
J: TRBJ2-3
V: TRBV9
length: 16
CDR3: CASSGKFSGRTDTQYF
DNA: TGTGCCAGCAGCGGAAAATTTAGCGGCCGCACAGATACGCAGTATTTT

D: NA
size: NA
J: TRBJ2-6
V: TRBV19
length: 13
CDR3: CASRPGGANVLTF
DNA: TGTGCCAGTAGGCCCGGTGGGGCCAACGTCCTGACTTTC

D: TRBD2
size: NA
J: TRBJ2-3
V: TRBV10-3
length: 19
CDR3: CAISYLLAATSRSTDTQYF
DNA: TGTGCCATCAGCTATCTACTAGCGGCGACCAGCCGTAGCACAGATACGCAGTATTTT

D: TRBD2
size: NA
J: TRBJ2-7
V: TRBV3-1/TRBV3-2
length: 16
CDR3: CASSQFTSGRSYEQYF
DNA: TGTGCCAGCAGCCAATTCACTAGCGGGAGATCGTACGAGCAGTACTTC

D: TRBD1
size: NA
J: TRBJ2-2
V: TRBV5-1
length: 15
CDR3: CASSWTGGNTGELFF
DNA: TGCGCCAGCAGCTGGACAGGGGGGAACACCGGGGAGCTGTTTTTT

D: TRBD1
size: NA
J: TRBJ2-7
V: TRBV29-1
length: 13
CDR3: CSVGTGSSYEQYF
DNA: TGCAGCGTTGGGACAGGGAGCTCCTACGAGCAGTACTTC

D: NA
size: NA
J: TRBJ2-7
V: TRBV6-1
length: 14
CDR3: CASSDLQNPPLQYF
DNA: TGTGCCAGCAGTGATCTCCAGAATCCGCCCTTGCAGTACTTC

D: TRBD1
size: NA
J: TRBJ2-7
V: TRBV5-6
length: 15
CDR3: CASSLPSGGSYEQYF
DNA: TGTGCCAGCAGCTTGCCGTCAGGGGGCAGCTACGAGCAGTACTTC

D: TRBD1
size: NA
J: TRBJ2-5
V: TRBV18
length: 14
CDR3: CASSPGQGGETQYF
DNA: TGTGCCAGCTCACCTGGACAGGGCGGGGAGACCCAGTACTTC

D: NA
size: NA
J: TRBJ2-7
V: TRBV10-1
length: 15
CDR3: CASSESEGRDYEQYF
DNA: TGCGCCAGCAGTGAGTCGGAGGGCAGGGACTACGAGCAGTACTTC

D: NA
size: NA
J: TRBJ1-4
V: TRBV5-1
length: 15
CDR3: CASRLNSETNEKLFF
DNA: TGCGCCAGCAGGCTAAACAGTGAAACTAATGAAAAACTGTTTTTT

D: NA
size: once
J: TRBJ2-1
V: TRBV6-6
length: 14
CDR3: CASSIAQAYNEQFF
DNA: TGTGCCAGCAGTATTGCACAGGCGTACAATGAGCAGTTCTTC

D: TRBD1
size: NA
J: TRBJ1-2
V: TRBV3-1/TRBV3-2
length: 14
CDR3: CASSQGGQDNGYTF
DNA: TGTGCCAGCAGCCAGGGTGGACAGGATAATGGCTACACCTTC

D: NA
size: NA
J: TRBJ2-1
V: TRBV6-2/TRBV6-3
length: 11
CDR3: CASSYLNEQFF
DNA: TGTGCCAGCAGTTACCTTAATGAGCAGTTCTTC

D: NA
size: NA
J: TRBJ1-1
V: TRBV25-1
length: 13
CDR3: CASRPDKNTEAFF
DNA: TGTGCCAGCAGACCGGACAAGAACACTGAAGCTTTCTTT

D: NA
size: NA
J: TRBJ1-1
V: TRBV7-6
length: 13
CDR3: CASSLAGQTEAFF
DNA: TGTGCCAGCAGCTTAGCCGGACAGACTGAAGCTTTCTTT

D: NA
size: NA
J: TRBJ2-1
V: TRBV5-1
length: 14
CDR3: CASSLLGGYNEQFF
DNA: TGCGCCAGCAGCTTGTTAGGGGGCTACAATGAGCAGTTCTTC

D: TRBD1
size: NA
J: TRBJ1-1
V: TRBV19
length: 17
CDR3: CASTKWDRVVKNTEAFF
DNA: TGTGCCAGTACCAAATGGGACAGGGTGGTGAAGAACACTGAAGCTTTCTTT

D: NA
size: NA
J: TRBJ2-7
V: TRBV5-1
length: 13
CDR3: CASSATVRGEQYF
DNA: TGCGCCAGCAGCGCCACCGTAAGGGGCGAGCAGTACTTC

D: NA
size: NA
J: TRBJ2-2
V: TRBV13
length: 16
CDR3: CASSQDTSRDTGELFF
DNA: TGTGCCAGCAGCCAGGACACTTCCCGGGACACCGGGGAGCTGTTTTTT